The following is a T cell receptor beta chain sequence with its context. Then a second PCR, running about 6 to 11 cycles, was carried out with a sample-barcoded 5' primer and a J-beta primer mix. MiXCR, run by TCRdb on the 5' RACE reads, gives a single entry per CDR3 protein. The sample lists 600,000 to 650,000 distinct CDR3 sequences, 58% seen once, with around 37% in the top ten. CDR1 and CDR2 from the germline V gene are LGHDT and YNNKEL (reference sequence). This CDR3 spans 14 amino acids. The V and J ends lost 2 bases and 5 bases respectively, with 12 bases between them. These data originate in a study of blood T cells in healthy people across ages.

This TCR came from a man in his sixties in good health. Material: blood. The genes are TRBV3-1 and TRBJ1-1; no definite D call. The DNA of the CDR3 is TGTGCCAGCAGCCAAACCGGACGTAAGACTGAAGCTTTCTTT. Its protein product is CASSQTGRKTEAFF. Variable domain in full (rest from reference TRBV3-1 and TRBJ1-1): DTAVSQTPKYLVTQMGNDKSIKCEQNLGHDTMYWYKQDSKKFLKIMFSYNNKELIINETVPNRFSPKSPDKAHLNLHINSLELGDSAVYFCASSQTGRKTEAFFGQGTRLTVV.